This T cell receptor (beta chain) was retrieved from a study of blood T cell repertoires in COVID-19. Between the trimmed V and J ends, which lost 8 bases and 0 bases, there was a span of 14 bases. This CDR3 is built from 14 residues. Per germline, CDR1 MNHEY and CDR2 SVGAGI. Profiling relied on immunoSEQ multiplex PCR, and the TCRdb table lists in-frame clones only, not all of them. This sample yields some 74,000 clones, of which 83% are seen a single time; over 15% belongs to the top ten. The specimen sequenced was peripheral blood. This sequence was found in an elderly woman with acute or convalescent COVID-19. This chain connects TRBV6-5 to TRBJ2-7, with D possibly matching TRBD1 (6 bases). The DNA for the CDR3 is TGTGCCAGCTTGGACACAGGGATCTCCTACGAGCAGTACTTC. It translates to CASLDTGISYEQYF.